This is a list of T cell receptor beta chains from one sample in a study of blood T cells in healthy people across ages. TCRdb analysed the 5' RACE reads with MiXCR anew, one entry per CDR3 protein. The sample records roughly 900,000 distinct CDR3 sequences, roughly 52% being singletons. Sequencing input: blood. The receptors stem from a man younger than 45 in good health. CDR3s include the opening cysteine and the closing phenylalanine or tryptophan. The D gene is left open where the match is weak. Not every row has a clone size; where given, it reads once, few, many or a size class.

v_gene	j_gene	d_gene	abundance	len	CDR3nt	CDR3aa
TRBV20-1	TRBJ2-7	TRBD1	.	15	TGCAGTGCTCCCCCGCCGGGACAGACCTCCGACGAGCAGTACTTC	CSAPPPGQTSDEQYF
TRBV5-5	TRBJ2-4	TRBD2	.	20	TGTGCCAGCAGCGTCCAGGGGACTAGCGGAGCTGATCTAGCCAAAAACATTCAGTACTTC	CASSVQGTSGADLAKNIQYF
TRBV6-5	TRBJ1-6	.	.	14	TGTGCCAGCAGTTATGGACGGATTAATTCACCCCTCCACTTT	CASSYGRINSPLHF
TRBV6-1	TRBJ2-1	TRBD1	.	12	TGTGCCAGCAAGACAGGGGGCAATGAGCAGTTCTTC	CASKTGGNEQFF
TRBV7-2	TRBJ2-7	.	few	13	TGTGCCAGCAGCTTCGAACCCTCCTACGAGCAGTACTTC	CASSFEPSYEQYF
TRBV6-5	TRBJ2-7	.	.	13	TGTGCCAGCGGAGACGCCAGCTCCTACGAGCAGTACTTC	CASGDASSYEQYF
TRBV7-2	TRBJ2-5	.	once	11	TGTGCCAGCAGCTTAGGAGGTCGTGCGTACTTC	CASSLGGRAYF
TRBV5-1	TRBJ1-2	.	few	14	TGCGCCAGCAGCTTGGATTCCAGGAACTATGGCTACACCTTC	CASSLDSRNYGYTF
TRBV20-1	TRBJ1-1	.	.	13	TGCAGTGCTAGTACCGCAGGGAACACTGAAGCTTTCTTT	CSASTAGNTEAFF
TRBV20-1	TRBJ1-1	.	few	11	TGCAGTGCTTTACACTTAACTGAAGCTTTCTTT	CSALHLTEAFF
TRBV7-9	TRBJ2-7	.	.	15	TGTGCCAGCAGCCATGCGGGGCAGGCCTCCTACGAGCAGTACTTC	CASSHAGQASYEQYF
TRBV19	TRBJ2-1	TRBD2	few	17	TGTGCCAGTAGTGCCTCGGGTAGCGGGGGGGCCTACAATGAGCAGTTCTTC	CASSASGSGGAYNEQFF
TRBV7-2	TRBJ2-1	.	once	14	TGTGCCAGCAGCCCAGCCCCCCAGGGCAATGAGCAGTTCTTC	CASSPAPQGNEQFF
TRBV27	TRBJ2-2	TRBD1	.	16	TGTGCCAGCAATCCGACAGGGGCCATAAACACCGGGGAGCTGTTTTTT	CASNPTGAINTGELFF
TRBV9	TRBJ2-1	.	.	15	TGTGCCAGCAGTGGGATCTTACAGGGCTACAATGAGCAGTTCTTC	CASSGILQGYNEQFF
TRBV6-6	TRBJ1-6	.	.	16	TGTGCCAGCAGCCCACAGGGAAGCTCCTATAATTCACCCCTCCACTTT	CASSPQGSSYNSPLHF
TRBV7-2	TRBJ2-7	.	.	13	TGTGCCAGCGGCTTAGGGGACCGATACGAGCGGTACTTC	CASGLGDRYERYF
TRBV4-3	TRBJ2-3	.	.	17	TGCGCCAGCAGCCAAGAGTTAGGAGGGGGTGGCACAGATACGCAGTATTTT	CASSQELGGGGTDTQYF
TRBV4-3	TRBJ2-1	TRBD2	.	14	TGCGCCAGCAGCATTAGCGGGGGGGATAATGAGCAGTTCTTC	CASSISGGDNEQFF
TRBV6-5	TRBJ2-5	.	.	14	TGTGCCAGCAGTTACTCAGGGGTCAAAGAGACCCAGTACTTC	CASSYSGVKETQYF